The next 27 T cell receptor beta chains were all read from a single sample in a study of T cells in Graves' hyperthyroidism and ophthalmopathy. There were TCR beta CDR3 regions amplified from RNA transcripts. First-round RT-PCR targeting the TCR CDR3 was performed with the HTBI primer set. TCRdb re-derived calls from the multiplex PCR reads in MiXCR, one entry per CDR3 protein. The sample has 400,000 or so distinct CDR3 sequences, 13% to 15% seen once. The sequenced sample consisted of blood. These receptors all come from a woman aged 60-75 years with Graves' ophthalmopathy.

At least ten counts were recorded for this clonotype. The chain uses TRBV27 and TRBJ1-4; D remains unclear. V gave up 3 bases and J gave up 8 bases, with 10 bases separating them. The germline CDR1 and CDR2 sequences are MNHEY and SMNVEV (reference sequence). This CDR3 contains 13 residues. For the CDR3, the DNA is TGTGCCAGCAGTTTCGCACGGGGAGAAAAACTGTTTTTT. It specifies CASSFARGEKLFF.

This chain links TRBV9 with TRBJ1-2, with TRBD1 matching over 9 bases. CDR1 SGDLS and CDR2 YYNGEE come from the germline V gene. This CDR3 is built from 16 residues. V was pared by 2 bases and J by 6 bases, with 11 bases of the junction left unmatched. CDR3 coding DNA: TGTGCCAGCAGCGTTAAGGGACAGGGCGAATCCAATGGCTACACCTTC. Translating it yields CASSVKGQGESNGYTF.

This clonotype was seen a few times. The rearrangement uses TRBV20-1 and TRBJ2-1, with 7 bases aligning to TRBD2. The CDR3 length is 14 residues. Germline loops: CDR1 DFQATT, CDR2 SNEGSKA (reference sequence). The V gene end was trimmed by 8 bases and the J gene end by 2 bases; junction bases not matched to a gene: 9. CDR3 sequence: CSIGGSSTYNEQFF. The CDR3 DNA reads TGCAGTATCGGGGGGTCTTCCACCTACAATGAGCAGTTCTTC.

This clonotype was detected only a few times. As DNA, the CDR3 is TGTGCCAGCAGTTTATGGAGGACTAGCGGGAGGATCGTCGGGGAGCTGTTTTTT. This encodes CASSLWRTSGRIVGELFF. The chain couples TRBV28 to TRBJ2-2, with 14 bases identical to TRBD2. The trim removed 0 bases at V and 7 bases at J, leaving 7 bases unmatched. Germline V lookup: CDR1 MDHEN, CDR2 SYDVKM. This CDR3 contains 18 residues.

At least ten counts were recorded for this clonotype. This chain uses TRBV2 with TRBJ2-5; 8 nucleotides agree with TRBD1. The ends lost 6 bases at V and 1 base at J; junction bases unmatched: 7. CDR3 length: 15 amino acids. Germline V gene data show CDR1 as SNHLY and CDR2 as FYNNEI. The CDR3 region is CASSDRTGIQETQYF. The CDR3 DNA is TGTGCCAGCAGCGATCGGACAGGGATCCAAGAGACCCAGTACTTC.

The CDR3 protein is CASSFDNYGYTF. CDR3 coding DNA: TGCGCCAGCAGCTTTGACAACTATGGCTACACCTTC. The chain combines TRBV5-1 with TRBJ1-2; D unclear. Germline V gene lookup returns CDR1 SGHRS and CDR2 YFSETQ. The CDR3 sequence is 12 residues long. Trimming shortened V by 2 bases and J by 2 bases, and 4 bases separated the two germline ends.

In its sample, this clonotype was seen a few times. The CDR3, as DNA: TGTGCCAGCAGCTTAGACGTTGGGGGGACAGGGACTGAAAAACTGTTTTTT. Its translation is CASSLDVGGTGTEKLFF. The V gene is TRBV7-9, the J gene TRBJ1-4; 9 nucleotides match TRBD1. V dropped 1 base and J dropped 7; count of bases not matched to a gene: 10. The germline V gene encodes CDR1 SEHNR and CDR2 FQNEAQ (reference sequence). The CDR3 has 17 residues.

This clonotype was observed many times. The V gene is TRBV11-3, the J gene TRBJ2-2, with 8 bases aligning to TRBD1. Per germline, CDR1 SGHNT and CDR2 YENEEA. V shed 1 base and J 3 bases; nucleotides not matched to a gene: 4. The CDR3 is 16 amino acids. The CDR3 nucleotides are TGTGCCAGCAGCTTAGCGGCCAGGGGGCACACCGGGGAGCTGTTTTTT. Amino acid sequence: CASSLAARGHTGELFF.

This clonotype came up a few times. In DNA, the CDR3 is TGCGCCAGCAGTTTACAGGGCCCAAGTATAGCTACGCAGTATTTT. This translates into CASSLQGPSIATQYF. The chain uses TRBV10-2 and TRBJ2-3, with a tentative D call TRBD1 (6 bases). V was trimmed by 5 bases and J by 8 bases, leaving 20 bases between them. This CDR3 spans 15 amino acids. Per germline, CDR1 WSHSY and CDR2 SAAADI.

In this sample, this clonotype turned up many times. This chain connects TRBV5-1 to TRBJ1-5; D is uncertain. The V gene's germline CDR1 is SGHRS and CDR2 YFSETQ. This CDR3 has 14 residues. Trimming took off 0 bases at V and 7 bases at J, with 11 bases between the two ends. CDR3 protein: CASSLDAFGQPQHF. In DNA, the CDR3 is TGCGCCAGCAGCTTGGATGCATTCGGGCAGCCCCAGCATTTT.

This clonotype was detected ten times or more. The CDR3 DNA follows: TGTGCCACCAGTGATTTCAGCCCCAGGGGTAGGTCCTACAATGAGCAGTTCTTC. It is translated as CATSDFSPRGRSYNEQFF. The rearrangement links TRBV24-1 to TRBJ2-1; TRBD1 might be the D (6 bases). The V gene lost 1 base and the J gene lost 1 base, with 16 bases spanning the gap. This CDR3 region has 18 residues. CDR1 and CDR2 (germline): KGHDR, SFDVKD.

For the CDR3, the DNA is TGTGCCATCAGTGAAAAGGGGGATGGCACAGATACGCAGTATTTT. This gives the protein CAISEKGDGTDTQYF. V and J are TRBV10-3 and TRBJ2-3, with D tentatively TRBD1 (6 bases). The CDR3 has 15 residues. Deletions cut 3 bases from V and 1 base from J, with 11 bases between. From germline, CDR1 is ENHRY and CDR2 SYGVKD.

This clonotype was seen many times. This chain joins TRBV5-1 and TRBJ1-2; 7 bases match TRBD1. Unmatched junction bases numbered 12, after V lost 0 bases and J lost 7 bases. Germline loops: CDR1 SGHRS, CDR2 YFSETQ. The CDR3 is made up of 16 amino acids. The CDR3 region is CASSLGLTGDGGGYTF. The CDR3 DNA reads TGCGCCAGCAGCTTGGGACTAACAGGGGATGGTGGTGGCTACACCTTC.

In its sample, this clonotype was seen many times. This chain uses TRBV12-3 or TRBV12-4 with TRBJ1-4, with D uncertain. Trimming took 3 bases from V and 5 from J, leaving 7 bases between them. The CDR3 sequence is 13 residues long. In DNA, the CDR3 is TGTGCCAGCAGTTTTAGGCAAAATGAAAAACTGTTTTTT. Translated: CASSFRQNEKLFF.

The sample holds a few counts of this clonotype. The chain combines TRBV28 with TRBJ2-1; 11 bases agree with TRBD2. Trimming at V came to 8 bases and at J to 4 bases, leaving 10 bases not matched to a gene. Germline V gives CDR1 MDHEN, CDR2 SYDVKM. The CDR3 sequence is 16 residues long. The CDR3 nucleotides are TGTGCCAGCGTAGGACCGGGACTAGCGGATTACAATGAGCAGTTCTTC. Protein sequence: CASVGPGLADYNEQFF. The variable domain in full, completed from reference TRBV28 and TRBJ2-1, reads DVKVTQSSRYLVKRTGEKVFLECVQDMDHENMFWYRQDPGLGLRLIYFSYDVKMKEKGDIPEGYSVSREKKERFSLILESASTNQTSMYLCASVGPGLADYNEQFFGPGTRLTVL.

The chain employs TRBV19 and TRBJ1-1; D possibly corresponds to TRBD1 (5 bases). CDR3 size: 17 residues. Trimming stripped 5 bases from V and 5 bases from J, with 24 bases between. Germline V CDR1 and CDR2: LNHDA, SQIVND (reference sequence). The CDR3 coding sequence is TGTGCCAGTAGTTTCTTATCGCTGGGACGAACTGCAACTGAAGCTTTCTTT. Encoded protein: CASSFLSLGRTATEAFF.

This chain joins TRBV3-1 and TRBJ2-1; 8 bases are shared with TRBD2. The V gene end was trimmed by 8 bases and the J gene end by 4 bases; junction bases not matched to a gene: 4. The CDR3 covers 13 residues. Germline lookup yields CDR1 LGHDT and CDR2 YNNKEL (reference sequence). DNA of the CDR3: TGTGCCAGCTCCCAGCGGGGGTACAATGAGCAGTTCTTC. This codes for CASSQRGYNEQFF.

This clonotype occurred many times. The chain's CDR3 is CASSSTSNYEQYF. CDR3 nucleotide sequence: TGTGCCAGCAGCTCTACATCGAACTACGAGCAGTACTTC. The V gene is TRBV7-8, the J gene TRBJ2-7; D is unresolved. The germline V gene has CDR1 SGHVS and CDR2 FQNEAQ. The CDR3 length is 13 residues. Trimming pared 4 bases from V and 3 bases from J, leaving 10 bases between.

This clonotype has only a few counts. J is TRBJ1-2 and V is TRBV29-1; D ambiguous. Germline CDR1 SQVTM, CDR2 ANQGSEA. CDR3 length equals 14 residues. Trimming left V 6 bases short and J 2 bases short, with 16 bases between. The CDR3 protein is CSVSTAFQNYGYTF. CDR3 sequence (DNA): TGCAGCGTCTCAACTGCCTTCCAGAACTATGGCTACACCTTC.

This clonotype was counted many times. The V and J genes are TRBV6-2 or TRBV6-3 and TRBJ2-1, with a weak D call TRBD2 (6 bases). The V gene lost 8 bases and the J gene lost 0 bases, with 14 bases spanning the gap. The CDR3 has 15 residues. CDR1 is MNHEY and CDR2 is SVGEGT in the germline V gene. The CDR3 spells CASLEDGGSYNEQFF. The CDR3 region has the DNA TGTGCCAGCCTCGAAGACGGGGGCTCCTACAATGAGCAGTTCTTC.

CDR3 sequence reads: CASWKVTGELFF. The CDR3 nucleotides are TGTGCCAGCTGGAAGGTAACCGGGGAGCTGTTTTTT. This chain joins TRBV27 and TRBJ2-2; no reliable D call. Germline lookup yields CDR1 MNHEY and CDR2 SMNVEV (reference sequence). This CDR3 spans 12 amino acids. V lost 8 bases to trimming and J lost 5 bases, with 9 bases between them.

This clonotype occurred many times. This chain connects TRBV4-2 to TRBJ2-1; D gene uncertain. The CDR3 has 16 amino acids. Germline V lookup: CDR1 LGHNA, CDR2 YNFKEQ. The V and J ends lost 1 base and 5 bases respectively, with 15 bases between them. As DNA, the CDR3 is TGTGCCAGCAGCCAAGGGTGGCGGACCTACCACAATGAGCAGTTCTTC. Its protein is CASSQGWRTYHNEQFF.

Many counts were recorded for this clonotype. The rearrangement joins TRBV28 to TRBJ2-7; D is tentatively TRBD1 or TRBD2 (5 bases each). The germline gives CDR1 MDHEN, CDR2 SYDVKM. V was cut by 5 bases and J by 2 bases, with 16 bases left in between. The CDR3 runs to 15 residues. The CDR3 loop reads CASSPRDGEAYEQYF. For the CDR3, the DNA is TGTGCCAGCAGTCCAAGGGACGGCGAAGCCTACGAGCAGTACTTC.

This clonotype has a handful of counts. The chain couples TRBV5-1 to TRBJ2-1, with a weak D call TRBD2 (7 bases). This CDR3 is built from 15 residues. Germline CDR1 SGHRS, CDR2 YFSETQ. V shed 6 bases and J shed 2 bases, with 15 bases lying between them. The CDR3 region is CASTERGGAYNEQFF. The CDR3 DNA is TGCGCCAGCACCGAACGCGGGGGCGCCTACAATGAGCAGTTCTTC.

This clonotype appeared a few times. This sequence joins TRBV19 and TRBJ2-6, with 7 bases matching TRBD1. This CDR3 contains 15 residues. Trimming cost V 6 bases and J 2 bases; bases outside gene matches: 4. The germline gives CDR1 LNHDA, CDR2 SQIVND (reference sequence). The CDR3 sequence: CASSHDRAGANVLTF. CDR3 in DNA: TGTGCCAGTAGCCATGACAGGGCTGGGGCCAACGTCCTGACTTTC.

The chain combines TRBV5-1 with TRBJ2-2, with D maybe TRBD1 (6 bases). CDR3 length: 15 residues. In germline, CDR1 is SGHRS, CDR2 YFSETQ. Between the trimmed V and J ends, which lost 3 bases and 2 bases, there was a span of 11 bases. The CDR3 region is CASSSRTDNTGELFF. CDR3 nucleotides: TGCGCCAGCAGCTCTCGGACAGATAACACCGGGGAGCTGTTTTTT.

In this sample, this clonotype turned up a few times. The CDR3 sequence is CAVDRGSYEQYF. CDR3 coding DNA: TGTGCCGTAGACAGGGGCTCCTACGAGCAGTACTTC. This chain connects TRBV6-1 to TRBJ2-7; 8 nucleotides line up with TRBD1. CDR1 and CDR2 (germline): MNHNS, SASEGT. J was trimmed by 0 bases and V by 11 bases; bases with no gene match: 3. This CDR3 is 12 amino acids long.